The count of the clone carrying this T cell receptor (beta chain) is one. What it binds is unknown. This CDR3 is missing its conserved last phenylalanine or tryptophan, likely due to a read error. Alongside a J-beta primer mix, a sample-barcoded 5' primer served in a second PCR lasting about 7 to 12 cycles. TCRdb redid the calling of the 5' RACE reads with MiXCR, one entry per CDR3 protein. The data show about 730,000 distinct CDR3 sequences, roughly 44% seen once. This sample was included in a study of blood T cells in healthy people across ages. General study results and limits: Getting older went along with TCR beta diversity per million T cells dropping roughly linearly.

The sequenced sample consisted of blood. The sequence derives from a woman aged 55-69 years in good health.

For the CDR3, the DNA is TGTGCCAGCGGGGGTCTTAACTACGGGGGCTACACCTGC. Residues: CASGGLNYGGYTC. The chain combines TRBV6-5 with TRBJ1-2; a possible D gene is TRBD1 (5 bases). V was cut by 8 bases and J by 8 bases, with 18 bases left in between. Germline CDR1 and CDR2: MNHEY and SVGAGI. This CDR3 is 13 amino acids long.